Listed below are T cell receptor beta chains from one sample, sequenced in a study of T cell repertoires in ileal Crohn's disease. TCRdb's table, derived via immunoSEQ multiplex PCR, lists solely in-frame clones and lacks some. The data contain almost 5,500 clones, 82% of them singletons. Sequencing was done on a sample of ileal tissue. The receptor set was obtained from an adult with Crohn's disease. CDR3s include the opening cysteine and the closing phenylalanine or tryptophan. The order of the fields is D gene, J gene, clone size, V gene, CDR3 DNA, CDR3 protein. The D gene is left open where the match is weak. For some rows the clone size is stated as once, few or many, or as a class when expanded; others skip it.

TRBD2	TRBJ2-6	NA	TRBV2	TGTGCCAGCAGTCCCCCGCTTGGTAGCGGGGTCTCTGGGGCCAACGTCCTGACTTTC	CASSPPLGSGVSGANVLTF
TRBD1	TRBJ1-1	NA	TRBV15	TGTGCCACCAGCAGAGCTCCGACAGGGAGAAACACTGAAGCTTTCTTT	CATSRAPTGRNTEAFF
TRBD1	TRBJ1-5	NA	TRBV19	TGTGCCAGTCTCTCCCTGGACAGGGGACAGGGCAATCAGCCCCAGCATTTT	CASLSLDRGQGNQPQHF
TRBD1	TRBJ1-3	NA	TRBV23-1	TGCGCCAGCAGTCAATCGAGAGAGGGGGCGACTGGAAACACCATATATTTT	CASSQSREGATGNTIYF
TRBD1	TRBJ1-6	few	TRBV7-2	TGTGCCAGCAGCTTAGGACAGGGGACCAATAATTCACCCCTCCACTTT	CASSLGQGTNNSPLHF
TRBD1	TRBJ1-5	NA	TRBV6-6	TGTGCCAGCAGTAACCAGGGGGGGGGCAATCAGCCCCAGCATTTT	CASSNQGGGNQPQHF
NA	TRBJ1-3	few	TRBV19	TGTGCCAGCAGTATCGTCCCCACGACCTCTGGAAACACCATATATTTT	CASSIVPTTSGNTIYF
NA	TRBJ1-2	NA	TRBV21-1	TGTGCCAGCAGCAAAGTTCGGGACAGAAACCTCAAGTCCCGCTATGGCTACACCTTC	CASSKVRDRNLKSRYGYTF
NA	TRBJ1-3	NA	TRBV30	TGTGCCTGGGACGGGTTCTCTGGAAACACCATATATTTT	CAWDGFSGNTIYF
TRBD2	TRBJ2-7	once	TRBV7-8	TGTGCCAGCAGCTTACCCCAGCGGGGGGGGAGGTACGAGCAGTACTTC	CASSLPQRGGRYEQYF
NA	TRBJ1-1	NA	TRBV7-2	TGTGCCAGCAGCTTATCCGGTAAAAACACTGAAGCTTTCTTT	CASSLSGKNTEAFF
NA	TRBJ2-3	NA	TRBV29-1	TGCAGCGTCTCGGCAGGGCTCACAGATACGCAGTATTTT	CSVSAGLTDTQYF
NA	TRBJ2-3	NA	TRBV4-2	TGTGCCAGCAGCCCTTGGGCCCCTAGCACAGATACGCAGTATTTT	CASSPWAPSTDTQYF
NA	TRBJ1-5	NA	TRBV29-1	TGCAGCGTTGGGGCAGTTAGCAATCAGCCCCAGCATTTT	CSVGAVSNQPQHF